One sample yielded the 22 T cell receptor beta chains listed below, sequenced in a study of T-cell memory formation after mild COVID-19 (TCRdb year 2021). Preparation of the library involved 5' RACE. Reads for this sample came from an Illumina NovaSeq 6000. TCRdb reworked the public reads: Q25 trimming with fastp, MiXCR clone assembly, productive beta chains retained. Rows matching on CDR3 protein sequence are summarized as one entry with the most common DNA and genes. For this sample the table gives 70,000 to 100,000 distinct CDR3 sequences, of which more than 12% were detected only once. 39% of the sample is in the top ten clones. The sample consisted of PBMCs or a T cell subset sorted from them (not recorded which). These receptors originate from a man aged 18 to 30 who had mild COVID-19 (a few samples of this study predate the infection). The sample titles of this study are shuffled in the database, so cell type and time point are left out; the donor was told from shared clones.

This sequence joins TRBV7-9 and TRBJ2-7, with 9 nucleotides matching TRBD1. Germline CDR1 is SEHNR and CDR2 is FQNEAQ (reference sequence). With V trimmed by 5 bases and J by 7 bases, 12 bases remained unmatched. The CDR3 runs to 15 residues. The DNA for the CDR3 is TGTGCCAGCAGCCCTACGGGACAGGGTTCGAGAGAGCAGTACTTC. It is translated as CASSPTGQGSREQYF.

This chain connects TRBV27 to TRBJ2-6; 8 bases match TRBD1. Trimming cost V 6 bases and J 0 bases; bases outside gene matches: 7. The germline CDR1 and CDR2 sequences are MNHEY and SMNVEV (reference sequence). CDR3 size: 17 residues. Here the CDR3 reads CASRQGQGRSGANVLTF. DNA of the CDR3: TGTGCCAGCAGGCAAGGACAGGGCCGCTCTGGGGCCAACGTCCTGACTTTC.

This clonotype was counted only a few times. V and J are TRBV12-3 or TRBV12-4 and TRBJ1-5; no reliable D call. This CDR3 comprises 15 residues. The V and J ends lost 1 base and 0 bases respectively, with 7 bases between them. The CDR3: CASSLGQLSNQPQHF. DNA for the CDR3: TGTGCCAGCAGTTTAGGGCAGCTTAGCAATCAGCCCCAGCATTTT.

This clonotype turned up a few times. The CDR3 reads CASRDFAGSYNEQFF. The CDR3 DNA is TGTGCCAGCAGGGACTTCGCGGGGTCCTACAATGAGCAGTTCTTC. J is TRBJ2-1 and V is TRBV2, with D tentatively TRBD2 (6 bases). The CDR3 spans 15 residues. V was clipped by 6 bases and J by 1 base, with 13 bases between them. Per germline, CDR1 SNHLY and CDR2 FYNNEI.

The gene calls are TRBV10-3 and TRBJ2-7; TRBD1 matches 7 bases. The CDR3 spans 12 residues. Germline assignment: CDR1 ENHRY and CDR2 SYGVKD. After removal of 8 bases from V and 3 bases from J, the junction contained 4 bases not matched to a gene. The CDR3 coding sequence is TGTGCCATCGCCAGGGACAGCTACGAGCAGTACTTC. Encoded protein: CAIARDSYEQYF.

This clonotype appeared a few times. V gene TRBV5-1 combines with J gene TRBJ2-3; D might be TRBD2 (5 bases). Germline V gene sequence: CDR1 SGHRS, CDR2 YFSETQ. The ends were cut back, 0 bases at V and 4 bases at J, with 15 bases in the middle. CDR3 length: 16 amino acids. The CDR3 region is CASSLVVAWYPDTQYF. The CDR3 coding sequence is TGCGCCAGCAGCTTGGTGGTAGCGTGGTATCCAGATACGCAGTATTTT.

The chain carries TRBV6-1 and TRBJ2-3, with TRBD2 identical over 9 bases. V shed 7 bases and J 1 base; nucleotides not matched to a gene: 6. The CDR3 spans 15 residues. Germline lookup yields CDR1 MNHNS and CDR2 SASEGT. The CDR3 sequence: CASKLAGGRTDTQYF. DNA of the CDR3: TGTGCCAGCAAACTAGCGGGTGGACGCACAGATACGCAGTATTTT.

V gene TRBV12-5 combines with J gene TRBJ2-6; D is perhaps TRBD1 or TRBD2 (5 bases each). Germline assignment: CDR1 LGHNT and CDR2 FRNRAP. Trimming stripped 6 bases from V and 0 bases from J, with 21 bases between. This CDR3 spans 19 amino acids. The CDR3 protein is CASGDDSGTESSGANVLTF. Written as DNA, the CDR3 is TGTGCTAGTGGAGACGACTCCGGGACGGAGAGCTCTGGGGCCAACGTCCTGACTTTC.

There are a few counts of this clonotype. The gene calls are TRBV20-1 and TRBJ2-7; no firm D call. Germline lookup yields CDR1 DFQATT and CDR2 SNEGSKA (reference sequence). V shed 0 bases and J shed 3 bases, with 9 bases lying between them. The CDR3 totals 13 residues. DNA of the CDR3: TGCAGTGCTAGAGATGAAACCGACTACGAGCAGTACTTC. Translating it yields CSARDETDYEQYF.

This clonotype was detected a few times. The V call is TRBV12-3 or TRBV12-4, the J call TRBJ2-7, with TRBD2 matching over 8 bases. This CDR3 spans 13 amino acids. The V gene end was trimmed by 7 bases and the J gene end by 3 bases; junction bases not matched to a gene: 5. In DNA form, the CDR3 reads TGTGCCAGCACCCTCGGGGGGGACTACGAGCAGTACTTC. It is translated as CASTLGGDYEQYF.

This clonotype was counted a few times. The chain has TRBV2 and TRBJ2-3, with D perhaps TRBD2 (5 bases). Trimming shortened V by 2 bases and J by 0 bases, and 9 bases separated the two germline ends. Germline V lookup: CDR1 SNHLY, CDR2 FYNNEI. CDR3 length: 15 residues. The CDR3 sequence is CASSEFRGSTDTQYF. The CDR3 nucleotides are TGTGCCAGCAGTGAATTTCGGGGTAGCACAGATACGCAGTATTTT.

This clonotype was counted between two and nine times. The gene calls are TRBV6-6 and TRBJ2-3; a possible D gene is TRBD2 (7 bases). The CDR3 runs to 17 residues. The V gene's germline CDR1 is MNHNY and CDR2 SVGAGI (reference sequence). Deletions cut 0 bases from V and 3 bases from J, with 16 bases between. The CDR3 DNA follows: TGTGCCAGCAGTTACTCAAAGGAGGGGGGGGTTACAGATACGCAGTATTTT. Its protein is CASSYSKEGGVTDTQYF.

This clonotype was detected a few times. This sequence joins TRBV6-2 or TRBV6-3 and TRBJ2-1, with TRBD2 as a possible D gene (5 bases). The CDR3 contains 13 residues. Germline loops: CDR1 MNHEY, CDR2 SVGEGT. The V and J ends lost 4 bases and 9 bases respectively, with 13 bases between them. The CDR3 region is CASSSRVGSEQFF. The CDR3, as DNA: TGTGCCAGCAGTTCGAGGGTAGGGAGTGAGCAGTTCTTC.

The chain uses TRBV4-2 and TRBJ1-5, with 7 bases identical to TRBD1. CDR3 size: 15 residues. Germline CDR1 and CDR2: LGHNA and YNFKEQ. The junction had 2 bases not matched to a gene; V was cut back by 0 bases and J by 3 bases. The CDR3 sequence: CASSQDTGVNQPQHF. CDR3 DNA sequence: TGTGCCAGCAGCCAAGATACAGGGGTCAATCAGCCCCAGCATTTT.

A remark on this clonotype: A read error may be the cause here, since a much bigger clone is one base away. The gene calls are TRBV5-6 and TRBJ1-1, with D tentatively TRBD1 (5 bases). CDR1 and CDR2 from the germline V gene are SGHDT and YYEEEE. Deletions cut 2 bases from V and 5 bases from J, with 7 bases between. This CDR3 has 12 residues. The CDR3 reads CASSFWGTEAFF. The CDR3 nucleotides read TGTGCCAGCAGCTTTTGGGGGACTGAAGCTTTCTTT.

This chain uses TRBV10-1 with TRBJ2-7, with unresolved D. Germline V gene lookup returns CDR1 WNHNN and CDR2 SYGVQD (reference sequence). V was pared by 3 bases and J by 6 bases, with 6 bases between. The CDR3 has 11 amino acids. CDR3 sequence: CASSDGLEQYF. CDR3 nucleotides: TGCGCCAGCAGTGATGGGCTCGAGCAGTACTTC.

This clonotype appeared a few times. The chain joins TRBV12-3 or TRBV12-4 to TRBJ1-3; no clear D gene. The CDR3 consists of 15 residues. The ends were cut back, 1 base at V and 0 bases at J, with 7 bases in the middle. CDR3 nucleotides: TGTGCCAGCAGTTTAGTGCCAGACTCTGGAAACACCATATATTTT. This encodes CASSLVPDSGNTIYF.

This clonotype occurred many times. The rearrangement joins TRBV7-9 to TRBJ2-1; 9 bases agree with TRBD1. The CDR3 contains 15 residues. V shed 6 bases, J shed 4 bases, and the junction held 7 bases outside the gene matches. CDR1 and CDR2 from the germline V gene are SEHNR and FQNEAQ (reference sequence). CDR3 DNA: TGTGCCAGCAGTTCACCGGGACAGGGTTACAATGAGCAGTTCTTC. Protein sequence: CASSSPGQGYNEQFF.

Regarding this clonotype: It is unclear where the CDR3 begins or ends on the DNA, so no DNA is shown, and the CDR3 is as TCRdb lists it. The chain combines TRBV10-3 with TRBJ1-3. A total of 17 residues make up the CDR3, ends included. Germline V gene sequence: CDR1 ENHRY, CDR2 SYGVKD. CDR3: CAISEFKGWGFGNTTYF.

At least ten counts were recorded for this clonotype. This chain connects TRBV20-1 to TRBJ2-1, with 11 bases aligning to TRBD2. The CDR3 runs 16 residues. From germline, CDR1 is DFQATT and CDR2 SNEGSKA (reference sequence). The V gene end was trimmed by 0 bases and the J gene end by 7 bases; junction bases not matched to a gene: 8. Here the CDR3 DNA reads TGCAGTGCTAGAGATGGTCTAGCGGGGGGTAGGAATGAGCAGTTCTTC. Residues: CSARDGLAGGRNEQFF.

This clonotype was picked up a small number of times. The chain couples TRBV7-2 to TRBJ2-7; 8 bases match TRBD1. The ends lost 3 bases at V and 3 bases at J; junction bases unmatched: 4. The CDR3 contains 14 residues. CDR1 is SGHTA, CDR2 FQGNSA, per germline. The CDR3: CASSFPGQDYEQYF. DNA for the CDR3: TGTGCCAGCAGCTTCCCGGGACAGGACTACGAGCAGTACTTC.

This rearrangement joins TRBV4-1 to TRBJ2-2, with D maybe TRBD1 (6 bases). The CDR3 sequence is 13 residues long. From germline, CDR1 is MGHRA and CDR2 YSYEKL. V was clipped by 10 bases and J by 7 bases, with 16 bases between them. The CDR3 here is CATRQGRNGELFF. The CDR3 DNA reads TGCGCCACCCGCCAGGGGCGAAACGGGGAGCTGTTTTTT.